These 5 T cell receptor beta chains came from one sample sequenced in a study of blood T cell dynamics during melanoma immunotherapy. The time point denotes: pre-treatment baseline. TCRdb's table, derived via immunoSEQ multiplex PCR, lists solely in-frame clones and lacks some. The sample includes 17,000 or so clones, around 83% of them seen just once. The sample in question was blood, obtained from a patient treated with checkpoint blockade. The receptors stem from a human donor with melanoma.

Regarding this clone: One end of the junction varies from germline; a read error may be responsible. The rearrangement links TRBV6-4 to TRBJ2-3; 9 nucleotides align to TRBD2. This CDR3 region has 17 residues. The germline V gene encodes CDR1 MRHNA and CDR2 SNTAGT. The CDR3 sequence: CASSYSRLAGPPDTQYF. DNA for the CDR3: TGTGCCAGCAGTTACTCGAGGCTAGCGGGGCCCCCAGATACGCAGTATTTT.

The V gene is TRBV7-2, the J gene TRBJ2-1, with 7 bases that match TRBD1. In germline, CDR1 is SGHTA, CDR2 FQGNSA. The ends lost 5 bases at V and 4 bases at J; junction bases unmatched: 2. This CDR3 contains 13 residues. DNA for the CDR3: TGTGCCAGCAGCGGACAGGCTTACAATGAGCAGTTCTTC. It specifies CASSGQAYNEQFF.

The gene calls are TRBV7-8 and TRBJ2-3; perhaps TRBD2 as D (6 bases). CDR1 is SGHVS, CDR2 FQNEAQ, per germline. The CDR3 totals 15 residues. The V gene lost 3 bases and the J gene lost 2 bases, with 12 bases spanning the gap. The CDR3 loop is CASSFIGLPTDTQYF. In nucleotides, the CDR3 is TGTGCCAGCAGCTTCATAGGACTACCCACAGATACGCAGTATTTT. Drawing the rest from reference TRBV7-8 and TRBJ2-3, the complete variable domain is GAGVSQSPRYKVAKRGQDVALRCDPISGHVSLFWYQQALGQGPEFLTYFQNEAQLDKSGLPSDRFFAERPEGSVSTLKIQRTQQEDSAVYLCASSFIGLPTDTQYFGPGTRLTVL.

The rearrangement links TRBV19 to TRBJ2-1; 12 positions match TRBD2. V gave up 5 bases and J gave up 4 bases; unmatched junction bases: 6. CDR3 size: 16 residues. The germline V gene encodes CDR1 LNHDA and CDR2 SQIVND (reference sequence). The CDR3 is CASSLWTSGKYNEQFF. The CDR3 coding sequence is TGTGCCAGTAGTCTTTGGACTAGCGGGAAATACAATGAGCAGTTCTTC.

This chain uses TRBV30 with TRBJ1-1; 8 bases fit TRBD1. CDR1 and CDR2 from the germline V gene are GTSNPN and SVGIG (reference sequence). The CDR3 has 13 residues. Germline trimming cut 5 bases from V and 5 bases from J; bases unmatched to any gene: 7. The chain's CDR3 is CAWDYRGSTEAFF. DNA of the CDR3: TGTGCCTGGGATTACAGGGGGAGTACTGAAGCTTTCTTT.